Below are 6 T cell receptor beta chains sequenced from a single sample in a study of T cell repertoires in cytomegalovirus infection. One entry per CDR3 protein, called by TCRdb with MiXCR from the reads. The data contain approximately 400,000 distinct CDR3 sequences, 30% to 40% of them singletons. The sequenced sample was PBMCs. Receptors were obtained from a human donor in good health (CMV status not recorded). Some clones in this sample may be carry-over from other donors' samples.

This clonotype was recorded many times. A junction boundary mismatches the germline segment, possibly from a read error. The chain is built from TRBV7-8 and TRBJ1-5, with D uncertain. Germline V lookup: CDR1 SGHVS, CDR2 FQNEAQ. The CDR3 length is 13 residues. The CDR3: CASTLDRDQPQHF. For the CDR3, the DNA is TGTGCCAGCACCTTAGACCGCGATCAGCCCCAGCATTTT.

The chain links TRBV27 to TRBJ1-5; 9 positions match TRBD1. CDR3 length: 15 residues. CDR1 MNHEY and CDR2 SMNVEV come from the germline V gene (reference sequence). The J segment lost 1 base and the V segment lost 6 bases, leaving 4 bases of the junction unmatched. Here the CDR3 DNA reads TGTGCCAGCAGACCCGGGACAGGGAGCAATCAGCCCCAGCATTTT. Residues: CASRPGTGSNQPQHF.

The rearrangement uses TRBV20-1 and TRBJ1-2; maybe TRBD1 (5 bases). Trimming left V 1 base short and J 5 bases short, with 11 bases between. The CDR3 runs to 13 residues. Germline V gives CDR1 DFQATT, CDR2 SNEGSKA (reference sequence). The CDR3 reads CSARADNRYGYTF. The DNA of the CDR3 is TGCAGTGCTAGAGCGGACAACCGATATGGCTACACCTTC.

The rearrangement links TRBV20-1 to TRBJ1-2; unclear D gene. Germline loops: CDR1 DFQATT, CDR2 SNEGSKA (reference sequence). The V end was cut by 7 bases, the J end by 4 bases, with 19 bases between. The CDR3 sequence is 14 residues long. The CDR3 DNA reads TGCAGTGGCCCGAGACCGGGTCCTCTCTATGGCTACACCTTC. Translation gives CSGPRPGPLYGYTF.

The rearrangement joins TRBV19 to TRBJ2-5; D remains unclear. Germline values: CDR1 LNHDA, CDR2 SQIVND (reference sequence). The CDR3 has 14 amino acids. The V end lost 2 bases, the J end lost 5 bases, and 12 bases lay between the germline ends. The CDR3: CASSIRVVGETQYF. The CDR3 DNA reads TGTGCCAGTAGTATAAGGGTAGTAGGTGAGACCCAGTACTTC.

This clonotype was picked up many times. In DNA, the CDR3 is TGTGCCAGCAGCCTTGGGACAGGGGATTTCTATGGCTACACCTTC. Protein: CASSLGTGDFYGYTF. This chain uses TRBV7-6 with TRBJ1-2; 10 nucleotides align to TRBD1. The junction had 7 bases not matched to a gene; V was cut back by 5 bases and J by 4 bases. Per germline, CDR1 SGHVS and CDR2 FNYEAQ. This CDR3 is 15 amino acids long.